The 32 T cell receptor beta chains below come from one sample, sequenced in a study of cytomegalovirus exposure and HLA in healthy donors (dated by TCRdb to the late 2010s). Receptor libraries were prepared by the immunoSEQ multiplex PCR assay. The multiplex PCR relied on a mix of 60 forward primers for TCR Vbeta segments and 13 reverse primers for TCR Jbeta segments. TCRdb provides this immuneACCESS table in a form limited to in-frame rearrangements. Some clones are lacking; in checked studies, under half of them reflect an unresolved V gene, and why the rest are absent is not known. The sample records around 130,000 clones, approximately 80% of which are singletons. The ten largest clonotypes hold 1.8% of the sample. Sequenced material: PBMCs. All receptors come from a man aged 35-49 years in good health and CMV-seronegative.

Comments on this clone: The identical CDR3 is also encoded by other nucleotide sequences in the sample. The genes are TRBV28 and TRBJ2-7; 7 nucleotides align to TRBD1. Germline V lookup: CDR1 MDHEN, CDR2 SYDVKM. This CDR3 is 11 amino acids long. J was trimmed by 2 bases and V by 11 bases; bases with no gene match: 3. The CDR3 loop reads CASTGAYEQYF. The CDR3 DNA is TGTGCCTCTACAGGGGCCTACGAGCAGTACTTC. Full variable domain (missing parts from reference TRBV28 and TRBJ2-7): DVKVTQSSRYLVKRTGEKVFLECVQDMDHENMFWYRQDPGLGLRLIYFSYDVKMKEKGDIPEGYSVSREKKERFSLILESASTNQTSMYLCASTGAYEQYFGPGTRLTVT.

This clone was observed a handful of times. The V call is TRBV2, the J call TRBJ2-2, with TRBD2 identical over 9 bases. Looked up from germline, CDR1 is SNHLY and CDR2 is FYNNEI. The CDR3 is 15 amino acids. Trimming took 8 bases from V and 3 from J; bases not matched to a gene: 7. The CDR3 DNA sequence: TGTGCCAGCGAACGACTAGCGGAGGACACCGGGGAGCTGTTTTTT. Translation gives CASERLAEDTGELFF.

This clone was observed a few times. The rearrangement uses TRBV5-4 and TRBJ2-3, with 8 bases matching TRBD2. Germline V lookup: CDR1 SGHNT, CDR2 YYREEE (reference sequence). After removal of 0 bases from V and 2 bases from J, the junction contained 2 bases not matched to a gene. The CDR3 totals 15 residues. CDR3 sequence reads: CASSLGGGFTDTQYF. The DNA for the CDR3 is TGTGCCAGCAGCTTGGGCGGGGGGTTCACAGATACGCAGTATTTT.

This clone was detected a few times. CDR3 protein: CATSPRTSGGTDTQYF. Written as DNA, the CDR3 is TGTGCCACCAGCCCTCGGACTAGCGGGGGCACAGATACGCAGTATTTT. The chain combines TRBV15 with TRBJ2-3, with 12 bases fitting TRBD2. Germline V lookup: CDR1 LNHNV, CDR2 YYDKDF (reference sequence). The CDR3 loop spans 16 amino acids. J was trimmed by 1 base and V by 5 bases; bases with no gene match: 4.

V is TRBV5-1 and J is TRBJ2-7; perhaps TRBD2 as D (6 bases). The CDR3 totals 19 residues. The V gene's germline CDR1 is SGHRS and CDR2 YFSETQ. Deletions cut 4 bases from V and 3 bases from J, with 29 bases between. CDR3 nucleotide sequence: TGCGCCAGCAGCCGGGACGGCCAAGGTTGGACGGGAGCCTTCTACGAGCAGTACTTC. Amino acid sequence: CASSRDGQGWTGAFYEQYF.

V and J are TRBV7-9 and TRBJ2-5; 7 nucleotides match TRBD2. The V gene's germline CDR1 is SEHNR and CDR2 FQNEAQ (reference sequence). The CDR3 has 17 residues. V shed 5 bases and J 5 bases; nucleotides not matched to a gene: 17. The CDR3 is CASSPPTSSQSEETQYF. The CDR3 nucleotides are TGTGCCAGCAGCCCCCCGACTAGCTCTCAGAGTGAGGAGACCCAGTACTTC.

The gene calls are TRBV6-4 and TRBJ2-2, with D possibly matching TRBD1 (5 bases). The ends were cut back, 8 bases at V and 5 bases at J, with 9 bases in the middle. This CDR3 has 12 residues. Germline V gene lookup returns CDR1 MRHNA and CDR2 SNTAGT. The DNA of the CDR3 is TGTGCCAGCGGATCAGGGACCGGGGAGCTGTTTTTT. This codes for CASGSGTGELFF.

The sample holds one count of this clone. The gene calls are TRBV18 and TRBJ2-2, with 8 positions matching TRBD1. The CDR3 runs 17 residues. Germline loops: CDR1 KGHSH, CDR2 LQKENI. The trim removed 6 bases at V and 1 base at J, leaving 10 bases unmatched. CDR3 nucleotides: TGTGCCAGCTCGCGCGTACTCGGGACAGGGAACACCGGGGAGCTGTTTTTT. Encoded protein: CASSRVLGTGNTGELFF.

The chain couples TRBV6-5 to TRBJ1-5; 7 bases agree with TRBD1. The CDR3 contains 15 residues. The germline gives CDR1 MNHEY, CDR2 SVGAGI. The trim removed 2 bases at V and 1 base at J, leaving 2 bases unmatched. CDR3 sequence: CASSYGTDSNQPQHF. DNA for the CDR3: TGTGCCAGCAGTTACGGGACAGACAGCAATCAGCCCCAGCATTTT.

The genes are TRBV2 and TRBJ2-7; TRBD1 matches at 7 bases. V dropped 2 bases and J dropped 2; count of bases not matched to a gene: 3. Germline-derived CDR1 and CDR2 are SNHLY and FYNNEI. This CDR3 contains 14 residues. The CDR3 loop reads CASSENRGPYEQYF. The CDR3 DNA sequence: TGTGCCAGCAGTGAAAACAGGGGCCCCTACGAGCAGTACTTC.

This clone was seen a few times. DNA for the CDR3: TGTGCCAGCAACCGAGGTGTGTTTGAAAAACTGTTTTTT. Translation: CASNRGVFEKLFF. V is TRBV2 and J is TRBJ1-4; D uncertain. V was trimmed by 7 bases and J by 7 bases, leaving 13 bases between them. The CDR3 loop spans 13 amino acids. From germline, CDR1 is SNHLY and CDR2 FYNNEI.

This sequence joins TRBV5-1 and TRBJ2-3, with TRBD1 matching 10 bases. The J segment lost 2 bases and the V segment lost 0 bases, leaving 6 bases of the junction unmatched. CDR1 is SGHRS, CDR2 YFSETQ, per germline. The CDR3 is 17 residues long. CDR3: CASSLVRDRGPTDTQYF. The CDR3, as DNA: TGCGCCAGCAGCTTGGTTCGGGACAGGGGCCCCACAGATACGCAGTATTTT.

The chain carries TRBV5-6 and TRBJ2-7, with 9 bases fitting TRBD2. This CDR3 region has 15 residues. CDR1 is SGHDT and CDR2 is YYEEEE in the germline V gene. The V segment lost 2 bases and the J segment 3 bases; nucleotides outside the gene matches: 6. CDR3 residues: CASSFLAGESYEQYF. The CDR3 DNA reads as TGTGCCAGCAGCTTCTTAGCGGGAGAAAGCTACGAGCAGTACTTC.

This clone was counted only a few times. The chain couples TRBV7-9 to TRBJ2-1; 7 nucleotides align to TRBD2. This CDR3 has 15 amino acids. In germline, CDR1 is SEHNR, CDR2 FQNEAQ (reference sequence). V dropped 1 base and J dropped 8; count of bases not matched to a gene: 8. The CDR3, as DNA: TGTGCCAGCAGCTTAGTGCGGGAGCGATTCGATGAGCAGTTCTTC. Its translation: CASSLVRERFDEQFF.

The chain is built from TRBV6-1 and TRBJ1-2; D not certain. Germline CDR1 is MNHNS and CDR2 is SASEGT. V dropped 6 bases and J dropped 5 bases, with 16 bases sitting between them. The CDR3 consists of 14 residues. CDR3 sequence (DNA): TGTGCCAGCAGGGTTCTCAGAAGGGAGTATGGCTACACCTTC. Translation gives CASRVLRREYGYTF.

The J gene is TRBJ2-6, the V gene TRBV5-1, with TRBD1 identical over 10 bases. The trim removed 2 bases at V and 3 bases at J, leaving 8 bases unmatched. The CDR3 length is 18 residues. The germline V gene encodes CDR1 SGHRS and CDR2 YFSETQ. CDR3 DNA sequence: TGCGCCAGCAGCTTTGAGACAGGGGGCGGCTATGGGGCCAACGTCCTGACTTTC. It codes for CASSFETGGGYGANVLTF.

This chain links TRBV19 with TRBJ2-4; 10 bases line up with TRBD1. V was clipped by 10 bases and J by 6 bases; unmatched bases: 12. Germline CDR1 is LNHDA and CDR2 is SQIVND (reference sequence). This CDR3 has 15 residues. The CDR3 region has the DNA TGTGCCACCAAACCTGACAGGGGGCGGACAAACATTCAGTACTTC. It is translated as CATKPDRGRTNIQYF.

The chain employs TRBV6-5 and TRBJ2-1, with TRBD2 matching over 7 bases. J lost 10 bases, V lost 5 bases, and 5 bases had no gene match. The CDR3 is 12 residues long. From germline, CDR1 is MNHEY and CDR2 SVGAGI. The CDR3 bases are TGTGCCAGCAGTCGCGGGGGTGACGAGCAGTTCTTC. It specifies CASSRGGDEQFF.

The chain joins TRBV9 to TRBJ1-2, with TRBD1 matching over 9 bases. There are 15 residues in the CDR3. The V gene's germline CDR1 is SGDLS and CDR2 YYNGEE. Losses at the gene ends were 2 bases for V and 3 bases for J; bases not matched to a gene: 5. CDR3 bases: TGTGCCAGCAGCGTCGGGACAGGGACTTACTATGGCTACACCTTC. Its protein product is CASSVGTGTYYGYTF.

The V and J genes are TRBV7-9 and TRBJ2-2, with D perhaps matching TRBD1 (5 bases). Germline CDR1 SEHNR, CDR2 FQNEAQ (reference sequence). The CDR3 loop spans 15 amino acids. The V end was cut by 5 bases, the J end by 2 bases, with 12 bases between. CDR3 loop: CASSPQDTNTGELFF. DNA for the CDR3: TGTGCCAGCAGCCCCCAGGACACAAACACCGGGGAGCTGTTTTTT.

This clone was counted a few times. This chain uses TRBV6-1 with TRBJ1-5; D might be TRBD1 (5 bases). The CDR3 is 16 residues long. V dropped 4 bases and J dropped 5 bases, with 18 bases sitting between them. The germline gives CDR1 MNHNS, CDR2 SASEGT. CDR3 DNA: TGTGCCAGCAGTGGGGCAGGGTGGTACGAGGATCAGCCCCAGCATTTT. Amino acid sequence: CASSGAGWYEDQPQHF.

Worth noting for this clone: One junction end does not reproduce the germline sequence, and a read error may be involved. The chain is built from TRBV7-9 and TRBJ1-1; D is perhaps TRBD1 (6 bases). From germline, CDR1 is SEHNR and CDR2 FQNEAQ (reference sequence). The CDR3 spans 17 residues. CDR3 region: CSSSPPFGGRSNTEAFF. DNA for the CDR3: TGTTCCAGCAGCCCCCCATTTGGGGGCAGGTCGAACACTGAAGCTTTCTTT. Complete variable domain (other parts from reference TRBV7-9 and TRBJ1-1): DTGVSQNPRHKITKRGQNVTFRCDPISEHNRLYWYRQTLGQGPEFLTYFQNEAQLEKSRLLSDRFSAERPKGSFSTLEIQRTEQGDSAMYLCSSSPPFGGRSNTEAFFGQGTRLTVV.

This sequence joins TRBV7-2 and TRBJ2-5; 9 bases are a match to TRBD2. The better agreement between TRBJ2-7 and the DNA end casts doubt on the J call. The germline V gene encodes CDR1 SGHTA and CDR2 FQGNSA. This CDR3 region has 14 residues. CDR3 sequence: CASSLYLAGNEQYF. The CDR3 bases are TGTGCCAGCAGCTTGTATCTAGCGGGGAACGAGCAGTACTTC.

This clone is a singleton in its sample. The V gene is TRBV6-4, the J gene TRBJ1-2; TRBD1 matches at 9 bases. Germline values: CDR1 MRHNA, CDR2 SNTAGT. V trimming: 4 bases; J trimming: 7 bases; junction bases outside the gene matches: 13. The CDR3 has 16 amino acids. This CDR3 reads CASSASGQGHIRGYTF. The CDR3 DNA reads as TGTGCCAGCAGTGCCTCGGGACAGGGACATATACGTGGCTACACCTTC.

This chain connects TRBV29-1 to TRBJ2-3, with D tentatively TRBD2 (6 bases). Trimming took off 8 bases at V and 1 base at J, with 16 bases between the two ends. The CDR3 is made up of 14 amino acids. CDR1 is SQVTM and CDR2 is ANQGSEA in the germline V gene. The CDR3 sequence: CSSELAQGTDTQYF. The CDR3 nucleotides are TGCAGCTCAGAACTAGCCCAAGGCACAGATACGCAGTATTTT.

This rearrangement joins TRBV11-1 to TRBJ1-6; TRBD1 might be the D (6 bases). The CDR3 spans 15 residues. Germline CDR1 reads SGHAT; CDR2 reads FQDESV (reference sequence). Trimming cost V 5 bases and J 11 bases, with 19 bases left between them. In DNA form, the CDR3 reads TGTGCCAGCAGCAAACAGGGAAGAAGCAATCCACCCCTCCACTTT. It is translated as CASSKQGRSNPPLHF.

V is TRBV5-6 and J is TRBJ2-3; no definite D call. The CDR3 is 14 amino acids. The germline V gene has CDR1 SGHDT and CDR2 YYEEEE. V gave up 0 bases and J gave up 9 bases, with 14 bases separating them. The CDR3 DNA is TGTGCCAGCAGCTTGGGTTTGGTGGCCGGGACGCAGTATTTT. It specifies CASSLGLVAGTQYF.

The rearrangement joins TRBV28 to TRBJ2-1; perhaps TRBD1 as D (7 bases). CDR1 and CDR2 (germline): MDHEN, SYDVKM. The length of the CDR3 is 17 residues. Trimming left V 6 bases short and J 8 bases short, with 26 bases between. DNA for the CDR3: TGTGCCAGCAGCTCCCACAGGACAGGCGGGAATGGGGATGAGCAGTTCTTC. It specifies CASSSHRTGGNGDEQFF.

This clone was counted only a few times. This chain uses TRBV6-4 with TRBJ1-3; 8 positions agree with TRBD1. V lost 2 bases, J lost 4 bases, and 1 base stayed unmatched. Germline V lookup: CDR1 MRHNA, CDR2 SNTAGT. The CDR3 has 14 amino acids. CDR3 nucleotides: TGTGCCAGCAGTGACAGGGACAGGGGAAACACCATATATTTT. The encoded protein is CASSDRDRGNTIYF.

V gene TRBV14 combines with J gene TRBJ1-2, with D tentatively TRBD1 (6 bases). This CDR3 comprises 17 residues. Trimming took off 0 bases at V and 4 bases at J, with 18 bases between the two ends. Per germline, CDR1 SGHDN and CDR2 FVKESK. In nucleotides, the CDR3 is TGTGCCAGCAGCCAAGAGTCTCTCGGGGGGGCCTTCTATGGCTACACCTTC. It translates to CASSQESLGGAFYGYTF.

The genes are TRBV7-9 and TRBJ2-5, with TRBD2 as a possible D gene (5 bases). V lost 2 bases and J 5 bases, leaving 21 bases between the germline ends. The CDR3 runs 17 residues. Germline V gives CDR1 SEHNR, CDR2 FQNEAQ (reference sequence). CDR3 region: CASSLWAGRSFVETQYF. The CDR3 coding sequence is TGTGCCAGCAGCTTATGGGCGGGCAGGTCTTTTGTGGAGACCCAGTACTTC.

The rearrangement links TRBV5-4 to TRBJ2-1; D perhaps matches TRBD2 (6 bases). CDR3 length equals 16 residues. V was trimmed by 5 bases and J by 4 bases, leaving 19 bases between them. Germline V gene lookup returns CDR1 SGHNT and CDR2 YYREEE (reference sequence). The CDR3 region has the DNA TGTGCCAGCAGAACGACGGGAGTCCCTCCTTACAATGAGCAGTTCTTC. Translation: CASRTTGVPPYNEQFF.